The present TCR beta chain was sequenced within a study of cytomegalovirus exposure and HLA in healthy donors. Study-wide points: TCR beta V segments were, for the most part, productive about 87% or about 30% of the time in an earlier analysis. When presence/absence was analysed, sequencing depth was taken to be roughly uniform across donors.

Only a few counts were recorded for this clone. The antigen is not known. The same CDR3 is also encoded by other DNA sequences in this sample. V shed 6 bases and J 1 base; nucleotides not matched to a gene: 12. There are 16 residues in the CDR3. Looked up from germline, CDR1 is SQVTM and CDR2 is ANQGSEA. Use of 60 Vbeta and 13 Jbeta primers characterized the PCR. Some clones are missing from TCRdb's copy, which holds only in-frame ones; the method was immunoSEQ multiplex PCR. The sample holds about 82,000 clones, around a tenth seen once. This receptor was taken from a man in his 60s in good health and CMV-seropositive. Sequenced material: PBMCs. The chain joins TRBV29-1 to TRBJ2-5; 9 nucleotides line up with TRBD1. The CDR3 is CSVRGRTGEIQETQYF. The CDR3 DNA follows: TGCAGCGTCCGAGGGCGGACAGGGGAGATCCAAGAGACCCAGTACTTC.